This T cell receptor beta chain was identified in a study of immune heterogeneity within non-small cell lung tumors. At the level of the study: Histologically, several tumors were squamous cell carcinomas and under twelve were non-squamous carcinomas. The remaining 1 tumor was not otherwise specified.

This clonotype turned up a few times. What it binds is unknown. Amplification of TCR beta CDR3 was performed by multiplex PCR with 32 V and 13 J primers. TCRdb ran MiXCR on the multiplex PCR reads and lists one entry per CDR3 protein. Here the sample spans around 23,000 distinct CDR3 sequences, about 25% being singletons. Findings and limits, study-wide: The study found identical dominant CDR3 beta clonotypes recurring across tumor sites within a patient, alongside site-unique high-frequency clones.

This CDR3 is built from 13 residues. Germline loops: CDR1 MGHDK, CDR2 SYGVNS. The germline V and J ends were trimmed by 7 bases and 0 bases, with 9 bases remaining between them. Template came from bulk tumor genomic DNA, at approximately 640 ng per sample. Surgeons took several biopsies per primary tumor, spaced far apart, during surgery. Patients went through curative surgery, and their non-small cell lung cancer was untreated and newly diagnosed. The origin of this receptor is a man aged 35 to 55 with non-small cell lung cancer. The chain combines TRBV25-1 with TRBJ1-1; D unclear. The source material was lung tumor tissue. CDR3 protein: CASKWGLNTEAFF. CDR3 DNA sequence: TGTGCCAGCAAGTGGGGTTTGAACACTGAAGCTTTCTTT.